This entry lists 21 T cell receptor beta chains sequenced from one sample in a study of cytomegalovirus exposure and HLA in healthy donors. The PCR used 60 Vbeta and 13 Jbeta primers. Some clones are missing from TCRdb's copy, which holds only in-frame ones; the method was immunoSEQ multiplex PCR. Of around 150,000 clones in the sample, roughly 85% were seen once. Sequencing input: PBMCs. The receptors were sampled from a woman in her twenties or thirties in good health and CMV-seronegative.

This clone was counted only a few times. The chain recombines TRBV10-1 with TRBJ2-2; D unclear. Germline loops: CDR1 WNHNN, CDR2 SYGVQD (reference sequence). V was clipped by 0 bases and J by 4 bases, with 6 bases between them. The CDR3 is 14 residues long. The CDR3 sequence is CASSESGFTGELFF. The CDR3 region has the DNA TGCGCCAGCAGTGAGTCCGGGTTCACCGGGGAGCTGTTTTTT.

This rearrangement joins TRBV4-1 to TRBJ1-1; D unclear. This CDR3 has 16 amino acids. Germline values: CDR1 MGHRA, CDR2 YSYEKL. V dropped 1 base and J dropped 4 bases, with 16 bases sitting between them. The CDR3 sequence is CASSQGTGNFGTEAFF. DNA for the CDR3: TGCGCCAGCAGCCAAGGAACGGGGAATTTTGGCACTGAAGCTTTCTTT.

V gene TRBV5-6 combines with J gene TRBJ1-2; perhaps TRBD1 as D (6 bases). The CDR3 has 13 residues. Germline CDR1 reads SGHDT; CDR2 reads YYEEEE. Trimming shortened V by 1 base and J by 4 bases, and 8 bases separated the two germline ends. CDR3 sequence reads: CASSLRTAYGYTF. CDR3 bases: TGTGCCAGCAGCTTGAGGACAGCCTATGGCTACACCTTC.

The chain recombines TRBV7-2 with TRBJ1-6; D gene ambiguous. CDR3 length equals 13 residues. V was clipped by 0 bases and J by 7 bases, with 4 bases between them. Germline assignment: CDR1 SGHTA and CDR2 FQGNSA. Here the CDR3 reads CASSLAQNSPLHF. For the CDR3, the DNA is TGTGCCAGCAGCTTAGCGCAGAATTCACCCCTCCACTTT.

The CDR3 bases are TGTGCCAGTAGTATGGGAGGGGCCCCTGGGGTGAACACTGAAGCTTTCTTT. It yields the protein CASSMGGAPGVNTEAFF. The chain is built from TRBV19 and TRBJ1-1; D is possibly TRBD1 (5 bases). Germline V gene data show CDR1 as LNHDA and CDR2 as SQIVND (reference sequence). With 3 bases removed from V and 0 bases from J, the gap between germline ends came to 17 bases. This CDR3 is built from 17 residues.

CDR3 protein: CASSWGGPANTEAFF. CDR3 in DNA: TGTGCCAGCAGTTGGGGGGGGCCAGCCAACACTGAAGCTTTCTTT. The chain couples TRBV27 to TRBJ1-1, with a possible D match to TRBD1 (6 bases). V was pared by 4 bases and J by 2 bases, with 14 bases between. CDR3 length: 15 residues. Germline lookup yields CDR1 MNHEY and CDR2 SMNVEV (reference sequence).

The rearrangement joins TRBV27 to TRBJ1-5; D is unresolved. Trimming pared 4 bases from V and 0 bases from J, leaving 10 bases between. The germline V gene has CDR1 MNHEY and CDR2 SMNVEV (reference sequence). The CDR3 has 15 residues. CDR3 DNA sequence: TGTGCCAGCAGTTCCTCCCGCTATAGCAATCAGCCCCAGCATTTT. It encodes CASSSSRYSNQPQHF.

This clone was detected only once. The chain couples TRBV9 to TRBJ1-5; 7 bases are shared with TRBD1. Germline CDR1 SGDLS, CDR2 YYNGEE. The CDR3 spans 15 residues. V was pared by 2 bases and J by 4 bases, with 6 bases of the junction left unmatched. DNA for the CDR3: TGTGCCAGCAGCGTCCTAGGGGACAGTAATCAGCCCCAGCATTTT. Residues: CASSVLGDSNQPQHF.

This clone has a handful of counts. The chain links TRBV18 to TRBJ1-2; 10 nucleotides line up with TRBD1. V shed 4 bases and J 8 bases; nucleotides not matched to a gene: 7. The CDR3 has 14 amino acids. Germline V gene data show CDR1 as KGHSH and CDR2 as LQKENI. This CDR3 reads CASSLLDRGIGYTF. For the CDR3, the DNA is TGTGCCAGCTCACTTTTGGACAGGGGGATCGGCTACACCTTC.

The chain is built from TRBV5-5 and TRBJ1-1; D perhaps matches TRBD1 (5 bases). This CDR3 has 15 amino acids. CDR1 SGHKS and CDR2 YYEKEE come from the germline V gene (reference sequence). V lost 5 bases to trimming and J lost 5 bases, with 19 bases between them. The CDR3 is CASRWIRGGNTEAFF. The CDR3 DNA reads TGTGCCAGCAGATGGATCCGCGGGGGTAATACTGAAGCTTTCTTT. Combining the CDR3 with reference TRBV5-5 and TRBJ1-1 gives the whole variable domain DAGVTQSPTHLIKTRGQQVTLRCSPISGHKSVSWYQQVLGQGPQFIFQYYEKEERGRGNFPDRFSARQFPNYSSELNVNALLLGDSALYLCASRWIRGGNTEAFFGQGTRLTVV.

This clone has only a few counts. The V and J genes are TRBV5-4 and TRBJ2-7, with 7 bases aligning to TRBD2. V lost 4 bases, J lost 7 bases, and 8 bases stayed unmatched. The CDR3 spans 13 residues. Germline CDR1 reads SGHNT; CDR2 reads YYREEE (reference sequence). In DNA, the CDR3 is TGTGCCAGCAGCCGACCGAGGGGAGGGGAGCAGTACTTC. Residues: CASSRPRGGEQYF.

Here the CDR3 reads CASSSGTGGEDEQFF. The DNA of the CDR3 is TGCGCCAGCAGCTCCGGGACAGGGGGCGAAGATGAGCAGTTCTTC. This chain joins TRBV5-1 and TRBJ2-1; TRBD1 aligns across 12 bases. This CDR3 region has 15 residues. Trimming took 3 bases from V and 8 from J; bases not matched to a gene: 6. The V gene's germline CDR1 is SGHRS and CDR2 YFSETQ.

The chain links TRBV7-9 to TRBJ1-1, with D possibly matching TRBD1 (6 bases). The CDR3 has 14 amino acids. Trimming took 3 bases from V and 9 from J, leaving 17 bases between them. Per germline, CDR1 SEHNR and CDR2 FQNEAQ (reference sequence). CDR3 amino acids: CASSLADSQQKAFF. The CDR3 DNA reads TGTGCCAGCAGCTTGGCGGACAGTCAACAGAAAGCTTTCTTT. The whole variable domain, remainder taken from reference TRBV7-9 and TRBJ1-1, is DTGVSQNPRHKITKRGQNVTFRCDPISEHNRLYWYRQTLGQGPEFLTYFQNEAQLEKSRLLSDRFSAERPKGSFSTLEIQRTEQGDSAMYLCASSLADSQQKAFFGQGTRLTVV.

Concerning this clone itself: Other DNA sequences in this specimen translate into the identical CDR3. J is TRBJ1-1 and V is TRBV9; no definite D call. Germline V gives CDR1 SGDLS, CDR2 YYNGEE. The germline V and J ends were trimmed by 0 bases and 5 bases, with 8 bases remaining between them. The CDR3 runs to 13 residues. Here the CDR3 DNA reads TGTGCCAGCAGCGTAGGAGGTAGGACTGAAGCTTTCTTT. As protein: CASSVGGRTEAFF.

This chain uses TRBV6-1 with TRBJ1-5; TRBD1 might be the D (5 bases). This CDR3 has 14 residues. Between the trimmed V and J ends, which lost 4 bases and 5 bases, there was a span of 12 bases. Germline CDR1 and CDR2: MNHNS and SASEGT. CDR3 sequence: CASSAREMDQPQHF. CDR3 nucleotides: TGTGCCAGCAGTGCCAGGGAAATGGATCAGCCCCAGCATTTT.

V and J are TRBV5-4 and TRBJ2-7; tentatively, D is TRBD2 (6 bases). CDR3 length equals 16 residues. The V and J ends lost 2 bases and 4 bases respectively, with 19 bases between them. CDR1 is SGHNT, CDR2 YYREEE, per germline (reference sequence). CDR3 DNA sequence: TGTGCCAGCAGCTTAGGCGGGACCCGGTCATCGTACGAGCAGTACTTC. Encoded protein: CASSLGGTRSSYEQYF.

The V gene is TRBV12-5, the J gene TRBJ2-7, with TRBD1 matching over 10 bases. Germline loops: CDR1 LGHNT, CDR2 FRNRAP. Trimming removed 7 bases from V and 6 bases from J; junction bases left unmatched: 12. The CDR3 contains 15 residues. CDR3 nucleotides: TGTGCTAGTGCCGCTGCCGGGACAGGGGTTCTCGAGCAGTACTTC. This codes for CASAAAGTGVLEQYF.

The genes are TRBV4-3 and TRBJ1-2; the match to TRBD1 covers 12 bases. CDR3 length: 16 residues. With V trimmed by 2 bases and J by 3 bases, 4 bases remained unmatched. CDR1 and CDR2 from the germline V gene are LGHNA and YSLEER. The CDR3 DNA follows: TGCGCCAGCAGCCAACGGGACAGGGGGCGCGACTATGGCTACACCTTC. It yields the protein CASSQRDRGRDYGYTF.

The chain carries TRBV5-1 and TRBJ1-5; D is possibly TRBD1 (6 bases). The CDR3 loop spans 15 amino acids. V shed 4 bases and J shed 3 bases, with 14 bases lying between them. Germline lookup yields CDR1 SGHRS and CDR2 YFSETQ. This CDR3 reads CASSAQGIDNQPQHF. For the CDR3, the DNA is TGCGCCAGCAGCGCCCAGGGGATCGACAATCAGCCCCAGCATTTT.

The rearrangement uses TRBV7-8 and TRBJ1-3; D remains ambiguous. The CDR3 sequence is 14 residues long. Germline V gene sequence: CDR1 SGHVS, CDR2 FQNEAQ. Trimming pared 0 bases from V and 4 bases from J, leaving 7 bases between. CDR3 loop: CASSLAPRGNTIYF. For the CDR3, the DNA is TGTGCCAGCAGCTTAGCTCCGCGGGGAAACACCATATATTTT.

This chain joins TRBV4-1 and TRBJ2-1; 11 nucleotides match TRBD2. The ends lost 2 bases at V and 4 bases at J; junction bases unmatched: 7. The germline V gene encodes CDR1 MGHRA and CDR2 YSYEKL. This CDR3 region has 17 residues. The CDR3 sequence is CASSQPLAGGPYNEQFF. The CDR3 DNA reads TGCGCCAGCAGCCAACCCCTAGCGGGGGGACCATACAATGAGCAGTTCTTC.